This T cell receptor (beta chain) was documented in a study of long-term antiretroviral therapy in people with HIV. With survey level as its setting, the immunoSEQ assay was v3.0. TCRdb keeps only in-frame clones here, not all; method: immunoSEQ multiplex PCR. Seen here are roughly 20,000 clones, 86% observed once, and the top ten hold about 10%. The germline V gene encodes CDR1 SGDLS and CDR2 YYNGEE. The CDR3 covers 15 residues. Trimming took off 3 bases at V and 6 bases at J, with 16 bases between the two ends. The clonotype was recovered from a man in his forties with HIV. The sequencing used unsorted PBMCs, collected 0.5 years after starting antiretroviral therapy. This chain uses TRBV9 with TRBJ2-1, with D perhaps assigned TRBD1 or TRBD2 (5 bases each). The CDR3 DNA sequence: TGTGCCAGCAGCGACGGGGTAACTAGGGGCAATGAGCAGTTCTTC. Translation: CASSDGVTRGNEQFF.